One sample yielded the 16 T cell receptor beta chains listed below, sequenced in a study of response to subunit inactivated influenza vaccine. Via MiXCR, TCRdb re-called the RT-PCR reads, giving one row per CDR3 protein. The table records approximately 310,000 distinct CDR3 sequences, about a fifth of them present only once. The specimen comprised PBMCs from blood, sampled approximately 22 months after vaccination. The receptors shown here come from a man aged 45 to 70 who received an inactivated influenza vaccine.

This chain uses TRBV20-1 with TRBJ1-2; D remains ambiguous. The ends were cut back, 6 bases at V and 3 bases at J, with 14 bases in the middle. In germline, CDR1 is DFQATT, CDR2 SNEGSKA (reference sequence). The CDR3 is 13 residues long. The CDR3 nucleotides read TGCAGTGCCGAGCGTGGAGACGACTATGGCTACACCTTC. Protein sequence: CSAERGDDYGYTF.

The chain carries TRBV11-2 and TRBJ1-2; D gene uncertain. Trimming took off 4 bases at V and 6 bases at J, with 9 bases between the two ends. Germline CDR1 is SGHAT and CDR2 is FQNNGV. The CDR3 totals 12 residues. The CDR3, as DNA: TGTGCCAGCAGCTCAGAAGGGAATGGCTACACCTTC. This gives the protein CASSSEGNGYTF.

There are a few counts of this clonotype. The J gene is TRBJ2-7, the V gene TRBV3-1; 7 bases are shared with TRBD2. This CDR3 region has 14 residues. Germline values: CDR1 LGHDT, CDR2 YNNKEL (reference sequence). The junction had 5 bases not matched to a gene; V was cut back by 4 bases and J by 2 bases. The CDR3: CASSLGTMPYEQYF. CDR3 nucleotide sequence: TGTGCCAGCAGCCTGGGGACTATGCCCTACGAGCAGTACTTC.

This clonotype has a handful of counts. V gene TRBV7-9 combines with J gene TRBJ2-3; unclear D gene. This CDR3 is built from 14 residues. Trimming shortened V by 1 base and J by 1 base, and 6 bases separated the two germline ends. Per germline, CDR1 SEHNR and CDR2 FQNEAQ (reference sequence). This chain's CDR3 is CASSLGSRTDTQYF. Here the CDR3 DNA reads TGTGCCAGCAGCTTAGGTTCCCGCACAGATACGCAGTATTTT.

This clonotype has just a few counts. The V gene is TRBV18, the J gene TRBJ1-1; 11 positions match TRBD1. With 5 bases clipped from V and 7 bases from J, the junction kept 6 bases outside the gene matches. Germline CDR1 and CDR2: KGHSH and LQKENI. The CDR3 is 14 residues long. Here the CDR3 DNA reads TGTGCCAGCTCAGGAGGACAGGGGGCGAATGAAGCTTTCTTT. Encoded protein: CASSGGQGANEAFF. The full variable domain, with the rest looked up from reference TRBV18 and TRBJ1-1, is NAGVMQNPRHLVRRRGQEARLRCSPMKGHSHVYWYRQLPEEGLKFMVYLQKENIIDESGMPKERFSAEFPKEGPSILRIQQVVRGDSAAYFCASSGGQGANEAFFGQGTRLTVV.

This clonotype was counted only a few times. The J gene is TRBJ2-3, the V gene TRBV7-7, with a possible D match to TRBD1 (5 bases). The germline gives CDR1 SSHAT, CDR2 FNYEAQ (reference sequence). The CDR3 runs to 16 residues. V was trimmed by 4 bases and J by 1 base, leaving 15 bases between them. As DNA, the CDR3 is TGTGCCAGCAGCTCCGGACACTCAAGGGGCACAGATACGCAGTATTTT. Its protein product is CASSSGHSRGTDTQYF. The entire variable domain, with the rest obtained from reference TRBV7-7 and TRBJ2-3, is as follows: GAGVSQSPRYKVTKRGQDVTLRCDPISSHATLYWYQQALGQGPEFLTYFNYEAQPDKSGLPSDRFSAERPEGSISTLTIQRTEQRDSAMYRCASSSGHSRGTDTQYFGPGTRLTVL.

This chain connects TRBV28 to TRBJ2-1; D is perhaps TRBD2 (6 bases). The germline gives CDR1 MDHEN, CDR2 SYDVKM. The CDR3 covers 17 residues. The germline V and J ends were trimmed by 6 bases and 0 bases, with 18 bases remaining between them. DNA for the CDR3: TGTGCCAGCAGGGGACTCGAGGGGTTGGGCTCCTACAATGAGCAGTTCTTC. Its protein is CASRGLEGLGSYNEQFF. The full variable domain, in which reference TRBV28 and TRBJ2-1 provide the parts outside the CDR3, is DVKVTQSSRYLVKRTGEKVFLECVQDMDHENMFWYRQDPGLGLRLIYFSYDVKMKEKGDIPEGYSVSREKKERFSLILESASTNQTSMYLCASRGLEGLGSYNEQFFGPGTRLTVL.

This clonotype has a handful of counts. The chain is built from TRBV28 and TRBJ2-1; 11 bases line up with TRBD2. CDR1 MDHEN and CDR2 SYDVKM come from the germline V gene. This CDR3 contains 15 residues. V shed 2 bases and J 7 bases; nucleotides not matched to a gene: 4. CDR3 bases: TGTGCCAGCAGTTTAATGCTAGCGGGAGGTAATGAGCAGTTCTTC. Its translation is CASSLMLAGGNEQFF.

This clonotype was seen more than once but under ten times. The chain employs TRBV5-1 and TRBJ1-1, with D maybe TRBD1 (5 bases). Germline V CDR1 and CDR2: SGHRS, YFSETQ. There are 16 residues in the CDR3. The V end was cut by 0 bases, the J end by 1 base, with 13 bases between. In DNA, the CDR3 is TGCGCCAGCAGCTTGGAACGTTCAGGGCCGAACACTGAAGCTTTCTTT. The encoded protein is CASSLERSGPNTEAFF.

The chain combines TRBV9 with TRBJ1-6; D gene unclear. The CDR3 runs to 14 residues. The V gene's germline CDR1 is SGDLS and CDR2 YYNGEE. V lost 0 bases and J 9 bases, leaving 10 bases between the germline ends. The CDR3 protein is CASSVEAASSPLHF. Written as DNA, the CDR3 is TGTGCCAGCAGCGTAGAGGCAGCCTCTTCACCCCTCCACTTT.

This clonotype was recorded at least ten times. Written as DNA, the CDR3 is TGTGCCAGTAGTGGTAACATGAACACTGAAGCTTTCTTT. Translation gives CASSGNMNTEAFF. This chain connects TRBV19 to TRBJ1-1; D unclear. Trimming removed 5 bases from V and 0 bases from J, with 7 bases in between. The CDR3 loop spans 13 amino acids. Per germline, CDR1 LNHDA and CDR2 SQIVND (reference sequence). Variable domain in full (rest from reference TRBV19 and TRBJ1-1): DGGITQSPKYLFRKEGQNVTLSCEQNLNHDAMYWYRQDPGQGLRLIYYSQIVNDFQKGDIAEGYSVSREKKESFPLTVTSAQKNPTAFYLCASSGNMNTEAFFGQGTRLTVV.

This clonotype was detected ten times or more. This chain connects TRBV5-5 to TRBJ1-1; 8 bases align to TRBD1. The CDR3 runs to 13 residues. Germline CDR1 is SGHKS and CDR2 is YYEKEE (reference sequence). The V and J ends lost 4 bases and 6 bases, in that order; junction bases with no gene match: 5. CDR3 region: CASSPDRGPEAFF. In nucleotides, the CDR3 is TGTGCCAGCAGCCCAGACAGGGGCCCTGAAGCTTTCTTT.

V usage is TRBV9 and J usage is TRBJ1-2, with 9 bases lining up with TRBD1. Germline trimming cut 0 bases from V and 4 bases from J; bases unmatched to any gene: 4. CDR3 length equals 15 residues. The germline V gene has CDR1 SGDLS and CDR2 YYNGEE. The CDR3 spells CASSVDRGQIYGYTF. DNA of the CDR3: TGTGCCAGCAGCGTAGACAGGGGGCAGATCTATGGCTACACCTTC. The full variable domain, completed using reference TRBV9 and TRBJ1-2, is DSGVTQTPKHLITATGQRVTLRCSPRSGDLSVYWYQQSLDQGLQFLIQYYNGEERAKGNILERFSAQQFPDLHSELNLSSLELGDSALYFCASSVDRGQIYGYTFGSGTRLTVV.

This clonotype was observed a few times. The chain joins TRBV5-1 to TRBJ2-2; D is undetermined. The CDR3 is 14 residues long. V shed 0 bases and J shed 1 base, with 4 bases lying between them. From germline, CDR1 is SGHRS and CDR2 YFSETQ. CDR3 DNA: TGCGCCAGCAGCTTGGAGGGGAACACCGGGGAGCTGTTTTTT. It yields the protein CASSLEGNTGELFF. Based on the CDR3 plus reference TRBV5-1 and TRBJ2-2, the full variable domain is KAGVTQTPRYLIKTRGQQVTLSCSPISGHRSVSWYQQTPGQGLQFLFEYFSETQRNKGNFPGRFSGRQFSNSRSEMNVSTLELGDSALYLCASSLEGNTGELFFGEGSRLTVL.

V and J are TRBV5-1 and TRBJ2-5, with 12 positions matching TRBD1. Germline values: CDR1 SGHRS, CDR2 YFSETQ. This CDR3 has 15 residues. J was trimmed by 5 bases and V by 4 bases; bases with no gene match: 6. CDR3: CASSPGTGGAETQYF. CDR3 in DNA: TGCGCCAGCAGCCCGGGGACAGGGGGCGCGGAGACCCAGTACTTC. Together with reference TRBV5-1 and TRBJ2-5, the CDR3 gives the full variable domain: KAGVTQTPRYLIKTRGQQVTLSCSPISGHRSVSWYQQTPGQGLQFLFEYFSETQRNKGNFPGRFSGRQFSNSRSEMNVSTLELGDSALYLCASSPGTGGAETQYFGPGTRLLVL.

The chain employs TRBV6-1 and TRBJ2-7, with 11 bases fitting TRBD2. The junction had 3 bases not matched to a gene; V was cut back by 5 bases and J by 3 bases. CDR3 length: 14 amino acids. The germline V gene encodes CDR1 MNHNS and CDR2 SASEGT. CDR3 in amino acids: CASSRGTSGYEQYF. The CDR3 DNA follows: TGTGCCAGCAGTCGTGGGACTAGCGGCTACGAGCAGTACTTC.